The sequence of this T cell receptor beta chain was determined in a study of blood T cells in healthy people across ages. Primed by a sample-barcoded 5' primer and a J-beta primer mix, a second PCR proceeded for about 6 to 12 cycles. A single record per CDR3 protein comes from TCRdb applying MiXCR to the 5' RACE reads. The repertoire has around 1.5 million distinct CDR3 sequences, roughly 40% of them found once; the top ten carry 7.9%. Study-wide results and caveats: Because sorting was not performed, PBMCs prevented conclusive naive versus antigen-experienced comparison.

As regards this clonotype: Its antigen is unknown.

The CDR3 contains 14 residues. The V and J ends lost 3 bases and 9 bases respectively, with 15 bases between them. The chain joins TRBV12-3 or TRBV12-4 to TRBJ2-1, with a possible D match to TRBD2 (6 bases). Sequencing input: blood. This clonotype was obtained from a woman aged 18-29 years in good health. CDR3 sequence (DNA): TGTGCCAGCAGTTTGGGGGGTAGGGCAGTTGAGCAGTTCTTC. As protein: CASSLGGRAVEQFF.